This T cell receptor beta chain appears in the sequencing data of a study of human T cells and chemical hapten exposure (TCRdb year 2021). Looking at the study overall: For sensitization, 2% DPC in acetone was applied to an approximately 2 cm by approximately 2 cm area of upper inner arm skin. Weekly therapeutic DPC doses were additionally applied to the scalp of patients throughout the approximately 24-week study period. Patch tests used Finn chambers with 0.01% DPC on the upper back, scored after 6 days by International Contact Dermatitis Research Group standards. The patient cohort, mostly female, included alopecia areata with under or over 50% scalp involvement, alopecia totalis and alopecia universalis. The libraries were sequenced as a pool, and the TCR yield per sample differed mostly because of small variations in library volumes within the pool. This study followed changes in the peripheral blood TCR repertoire in vivo during primary and secondary sensitization of alopecia patients to the hapten diphenylcyclopropenone (DPC). Blood was sampled from patients pre-sensitization (week 0) and at 2, 6 and about 24 weeks after DPC sensitization. Blood for TCR sequencing was provided by twenty-nine alopecia patients at one to four time points (pre-sensitization, 2, 6 and 24 weeks). Here is what the overall study found, with its caveats: No change with DPC sensitization was found in the number of TCRs above 1 in 1000 frequency, and no evidence of global repertoire structure alterations was found. Because every patient had alopecia, a presumed autoimmune disease, the patients' immune response might differ from that of healthy individuals. Significantly more large CDR3 similarity clusters were formed by expanded TCRs than by pre-sensitization or healthy control sets, consistent with antigen-driven responses. After repeated subsampling, the strength of the expansion versus patch-test correlation and the threshold at which it became significant changed. The number of PT1 expanded TCRs positively correlated with patch test score, significant at thresholds 8, 16 and 32 but not 4.

This clonotype has a handful of counts. The antigen it recognizes is unknown. Within one base of it there is no much larger clone, and no base qualities were kept. Preparation of the library involved RACE. Sequencer: NextSeq 500. During library preparation, unique molecular identifiers were attached to individual cDNA molecules so that TCRs could be counted quantitatively and reproducibly. Both TCR alpha and TCR beta chains were sequenced from each blood RNA sample. The authors' pipeline ran thus. A median of approximately 96,000 TCRs per sample was observed, with a range of about 23,224 to 690,600. V, J and CDR3 annotation of the TCR reads was carried out using the Decombinator software suite. For the PS versus PT1 abundance plots, all samples were subsampled to the same number of TCRs (28,000). Expanded TCRs were defined as absent before sensitization and observed at least eight times at the 2-week time point. The raw public reads went through TCRdb reprocessing: fastp at Q25, MiXCR clone calling, in-frame beta chains kept. Rows are combined by CDR3 protein, so each entry shows the most common genes and DNA. TCRdb assigned the V and J calls; the authors' analysis was not used. The sample contains some 330,000 distinct CDR3 sequences, approximately 5.8% of them found a single time. The ten largest make up 7% to 10% of the sample.

This specimen's time point label, per the study, means: pre-sensitization, week 0. The sample's treatment or condition, from its label and the paper: therapeutic diphenylcyclopropenone sensitization with weekly scalp DPC. Blood at each patch-test visit was drawn before the patch test was applied. Patients were considered eligible if aged 18 to 70, diagnosed with alopecia and deemed suitable for DPC therapy, and patients were excluded if pregnant. Total RNA was extracted from unfractionated whole blood collected in Tempus Blood RNA tubes. The germline V gene specifies SGHTA as CDR1 and FQGNSA as CDR2. V lost 6 bases and J lost 0 bases; the stretch between them is 24 bases long. The CDR3 has 20 amino acids, counting the end cysteine and phenylalanine. Of all the DNA, just the CDR3 is kept, 60 bases in frame from base 1.

The sequenced sample was whole blood, obtained in connection with sensitization to the hapten diphenylcyclopropenone (DPC). This receptor was taken from a woman between 18 and 29 years old with alopecia areata. Some clones in this sample may be carry-over from other donors' samples. The rearrangement combines TRBV7-2 with TRBJ1-6; the D gene remains uncertain. For the CDR3, the sequence is CASRLTGLTIFNSYNSPLHF. The nucleotide sequence is given as TGTGCCAGCAGGCTTACTGGACTAACAATTTTCAACTCCTATAATTCACCCCTCCACTTT.